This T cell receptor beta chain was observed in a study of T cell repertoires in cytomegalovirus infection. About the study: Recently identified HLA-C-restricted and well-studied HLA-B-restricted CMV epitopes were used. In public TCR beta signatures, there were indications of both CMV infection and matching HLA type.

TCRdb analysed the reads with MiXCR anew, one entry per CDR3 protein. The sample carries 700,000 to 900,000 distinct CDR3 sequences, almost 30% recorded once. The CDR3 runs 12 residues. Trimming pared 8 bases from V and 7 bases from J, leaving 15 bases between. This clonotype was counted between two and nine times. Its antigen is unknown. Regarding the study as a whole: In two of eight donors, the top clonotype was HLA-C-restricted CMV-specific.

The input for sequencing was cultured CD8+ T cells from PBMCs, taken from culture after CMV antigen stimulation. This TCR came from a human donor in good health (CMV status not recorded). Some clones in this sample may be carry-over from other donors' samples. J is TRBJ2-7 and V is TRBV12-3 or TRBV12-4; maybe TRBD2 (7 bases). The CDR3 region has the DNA TGTGCCAGCGGGAGGGGGGCGGGAGAGCAGTACTTC. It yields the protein CASGRGAGEQYF.